A single sample gave rise to the 3 T cell receptor beta chains below, sequenced in a study of blood T cell repertoires in COVID-19. Assay: immunoSEQ multiplex PCR; the TCRdb copy retains only in-frame clones and omits some. This table has over 150,000 clones, just over 90% appearing once. Sequenced material: peripheral blood. The origin of the receptors is a man younger than 30 with acute or convalescent COVID-19.

The chain has TRBV1 and TRBJ2-2; TRBD1, the table's D call, was not compared with the DNA. TRBV1 is a pseudogene segment. The CDR3 is 23 residues long. This CDR3 is CTSSQDSQGDTNSALTNTGELFF. The CDR3 coding sequence is TGCACCAGCAGCCAAGATTCTCAGGGGGACACGAATTCAGCACTGACGAACACCGGGGAGCTGTTTTTT.

As DNA, the CDR3 is TGTGCCAGCAGTTACGCCTTACAGGGGGCGATCGATGGCTACACCTTC. Its translation is CASSYALQGAIDGYTF. This sequence joins TRBV6-5 and TRBJ1-2; 9 nucleotides line up with TRBD1. V lost 2 bases to trimming and J lost 6 bases; unmatched junction nucleotides: 10. There are 16 residues in the CDR3. In germline, CDR1 is MNHEY, CDR2 SVGAGI.

This chain links TRBV5-1 with TRBJ2-5; D gene unclear. From germline, CDR1 is SGHRS and CDR2 YFSETQ. V lost 0 bases and J 2 bases, leaving 8 bases between the germline ends. The CDR3 totals 14 residues. The CDR3 spells CASSLGPRQETQYF. The CDR3 nucleotides read TGCGCCAGCAGCTTGGGGCCTAGACAAGAGACCCAGTACTTC.